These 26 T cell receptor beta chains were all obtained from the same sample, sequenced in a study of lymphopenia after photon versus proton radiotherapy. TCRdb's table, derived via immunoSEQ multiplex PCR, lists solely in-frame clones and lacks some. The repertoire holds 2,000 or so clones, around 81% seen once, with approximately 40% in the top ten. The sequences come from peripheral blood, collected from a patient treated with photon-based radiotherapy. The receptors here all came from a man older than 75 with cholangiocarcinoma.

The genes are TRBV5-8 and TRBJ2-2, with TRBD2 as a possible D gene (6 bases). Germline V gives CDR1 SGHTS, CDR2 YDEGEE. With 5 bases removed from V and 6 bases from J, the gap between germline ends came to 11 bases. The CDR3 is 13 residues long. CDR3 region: CASSLRGSGELFF. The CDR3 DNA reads TGTGCCAGCAGTTTACGGGGGTCCGGGGAGCTGTTTTTT.

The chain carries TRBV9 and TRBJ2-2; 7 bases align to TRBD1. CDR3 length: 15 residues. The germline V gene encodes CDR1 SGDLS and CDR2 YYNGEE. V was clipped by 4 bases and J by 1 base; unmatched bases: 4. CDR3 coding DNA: TGTGCCAGCAGCTCTTGGACAGGGAACACCGGGGAGCTGTTTTTT. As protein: CASSSWTGNTGELFF.

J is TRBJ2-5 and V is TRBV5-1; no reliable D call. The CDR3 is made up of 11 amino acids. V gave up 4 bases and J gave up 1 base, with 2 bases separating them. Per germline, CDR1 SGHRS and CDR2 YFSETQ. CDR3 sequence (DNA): TGCGCCAGCAGCCTCCAAGAGACCCAGTACTTC. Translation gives CASSLQETQYF. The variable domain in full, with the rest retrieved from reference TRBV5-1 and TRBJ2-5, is KAGVTQTPRYLIKTRGQQVTLSCSPISGHRSVSWYQQTPGQGLQFLFEYFSETQRNKGNFPGRFSGRQFSNSRSEMNVSTLELGDSALYLCASSLQETQYFGPGTRLLVL.

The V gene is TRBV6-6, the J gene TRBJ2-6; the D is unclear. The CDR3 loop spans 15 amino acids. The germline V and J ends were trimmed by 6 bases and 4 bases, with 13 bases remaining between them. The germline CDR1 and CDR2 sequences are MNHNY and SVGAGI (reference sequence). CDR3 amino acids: CASSPTLSGANVLTF. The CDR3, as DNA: TGTGCCAGCAGCCCGACTCTGAGCGGGGCCAACGTCCTGACTTTC.

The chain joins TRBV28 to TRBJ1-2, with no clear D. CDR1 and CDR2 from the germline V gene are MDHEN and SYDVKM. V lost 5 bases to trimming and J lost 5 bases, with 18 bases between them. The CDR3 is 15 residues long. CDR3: CASSLFEGWKYGYTF. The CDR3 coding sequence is TGTGCCAGCAGTCTCTTCGAGGGCTGGAAGTATGGCTACACCTTC.

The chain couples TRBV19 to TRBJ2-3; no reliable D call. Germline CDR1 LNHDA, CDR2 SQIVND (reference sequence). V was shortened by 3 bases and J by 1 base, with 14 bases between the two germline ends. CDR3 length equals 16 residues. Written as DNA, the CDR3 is TGTGCCAGTAGTATGGGATTAGCTGGGGGCACAGATACGCAGTATTTT. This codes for CASSMGLAGGTDTQYF. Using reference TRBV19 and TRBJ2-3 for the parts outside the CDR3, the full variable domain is DGGITQSPKYLFRKEGQNVTLSCEQNLNHDAMYWYRQDPGQGLRLIYYSQIVNDFQKGDIAEGYSVSREKKESFPLTVTSAQKNPTAFYLCASSMGLAGGTDTQYFGPGTRLTVL.

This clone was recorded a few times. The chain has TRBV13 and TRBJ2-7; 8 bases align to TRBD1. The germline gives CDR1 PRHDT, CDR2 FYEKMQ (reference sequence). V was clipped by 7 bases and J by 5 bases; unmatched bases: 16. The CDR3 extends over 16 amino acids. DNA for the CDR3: TGTGCCAGCACTCAGGAGACAGGGGTTTTTCGAAACGAGCAGTACTTC. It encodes CASTQETGVFRNEQYF. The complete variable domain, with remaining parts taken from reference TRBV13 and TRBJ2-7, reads AAGVIQSPRHLIKEKRETATLKCYPIPRHDTVYWYQQGPGQDPQFLISFYEKMQSDKGSIPDRFSAQQFSDYHSELNMSSLELGDSALYFCASTQETGVFRNEQYFGPGTRLTVT.

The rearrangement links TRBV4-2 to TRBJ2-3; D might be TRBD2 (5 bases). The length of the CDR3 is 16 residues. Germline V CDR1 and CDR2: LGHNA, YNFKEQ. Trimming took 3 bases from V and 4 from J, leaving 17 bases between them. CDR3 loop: CASSQVAKGGSDTQYF. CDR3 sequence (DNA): TGTGCCAGCAGCCAGGTTGCTAAAGGAGGTTCAGATACGCAGTATTTT.

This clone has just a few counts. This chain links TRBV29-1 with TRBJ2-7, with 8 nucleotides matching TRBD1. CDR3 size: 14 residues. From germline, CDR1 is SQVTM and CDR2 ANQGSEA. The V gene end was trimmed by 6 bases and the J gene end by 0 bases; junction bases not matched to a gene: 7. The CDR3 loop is CSVRTGGSSYEQYF. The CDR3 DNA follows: TGCAGCGTACGCACAGGGGGTTCCTCCTACGAGCAGTACTTC.

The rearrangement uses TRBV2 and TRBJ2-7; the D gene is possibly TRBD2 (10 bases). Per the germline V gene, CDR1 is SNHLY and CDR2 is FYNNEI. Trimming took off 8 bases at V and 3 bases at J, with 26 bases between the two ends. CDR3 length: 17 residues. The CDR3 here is CASRRTGASGGYYEQYF. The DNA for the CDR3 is TGTGCCAGCCGCCGGACAGGGGCTAGCGGGGGCTACTACGAGCAGTACTTC.

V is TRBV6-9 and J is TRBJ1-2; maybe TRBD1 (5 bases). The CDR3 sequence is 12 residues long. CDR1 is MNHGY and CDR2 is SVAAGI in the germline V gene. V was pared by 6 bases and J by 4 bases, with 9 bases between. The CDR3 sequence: CASSPGGYGYTF. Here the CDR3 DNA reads TGTGCCAGCAGCCCCGGGGGCTATGGCTACACCTTC.

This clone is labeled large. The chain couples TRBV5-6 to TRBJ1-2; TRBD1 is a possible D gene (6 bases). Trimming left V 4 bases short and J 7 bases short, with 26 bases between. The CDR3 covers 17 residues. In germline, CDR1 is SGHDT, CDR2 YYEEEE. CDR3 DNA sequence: TGTGCCAGCAGCCCCAACCATTCGGGGGGCGGAGTAGGTGGCTACACCTTC. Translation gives CASSPNHSGGGVGGYTF.

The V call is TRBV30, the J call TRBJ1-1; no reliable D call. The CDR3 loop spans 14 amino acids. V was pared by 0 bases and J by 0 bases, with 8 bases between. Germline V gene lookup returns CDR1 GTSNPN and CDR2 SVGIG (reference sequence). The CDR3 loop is CAWSVPRMNTEAFF. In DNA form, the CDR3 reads TGTGCCTGGAGTGTACCTCGGATGAACACTGAAGCTTTCTTT.

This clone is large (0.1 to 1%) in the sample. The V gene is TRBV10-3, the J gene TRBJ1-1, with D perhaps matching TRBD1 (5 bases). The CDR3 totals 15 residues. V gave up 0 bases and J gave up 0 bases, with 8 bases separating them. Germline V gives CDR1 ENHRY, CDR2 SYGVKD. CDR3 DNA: TGTGCCATCAGTGAGTCGGGGACGGTGAACACTGAAGCTTTCTTT. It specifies CAISESGTVNTEAFF.

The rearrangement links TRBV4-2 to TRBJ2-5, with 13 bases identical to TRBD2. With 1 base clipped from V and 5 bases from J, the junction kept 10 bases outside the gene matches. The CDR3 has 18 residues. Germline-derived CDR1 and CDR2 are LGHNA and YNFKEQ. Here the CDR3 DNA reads TGTGCCAGCAGCCAAGCTCATCTGACTAGCGGGGGGACGGAGACCCAGTACTTC. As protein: CASSQAHLTSGGTETQYF.

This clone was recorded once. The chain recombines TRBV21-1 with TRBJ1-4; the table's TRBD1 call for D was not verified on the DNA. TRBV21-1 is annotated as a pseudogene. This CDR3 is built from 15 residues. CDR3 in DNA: TGTGCCAGCAGCAAAGCGGACAGGGTTAATGAAAAACTGTTTTTT. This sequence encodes CASSKADRVNEKLFF.

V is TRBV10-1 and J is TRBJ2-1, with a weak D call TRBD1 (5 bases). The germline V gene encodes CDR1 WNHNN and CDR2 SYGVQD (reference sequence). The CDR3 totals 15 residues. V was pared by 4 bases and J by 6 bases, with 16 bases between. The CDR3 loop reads CASSVMQGWGNEQFF. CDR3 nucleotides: TGCGCCAGCAGTGTAATGCAGGGATGGGGCAATGAGCAGTTCTTC.

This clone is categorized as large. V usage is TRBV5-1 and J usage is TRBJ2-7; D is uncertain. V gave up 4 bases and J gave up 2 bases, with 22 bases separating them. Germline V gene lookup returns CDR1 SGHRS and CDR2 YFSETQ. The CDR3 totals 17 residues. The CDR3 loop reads CASSLPLIQSSPYEQYF. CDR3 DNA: TGCGCCAGCAGCCTCCCCCTGATACAGAGTTCCCCCTACGAGCAGTACTTC. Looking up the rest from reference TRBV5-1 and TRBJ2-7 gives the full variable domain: KAGVTQTPRYLIKTRGQQVTLSCSPISGHRSVSWYQQTPGQGLQFLFEYFSETQRNKGNFPGRFSGRQFSNSRSEMNVSTLELGDSALYLCASSLPLIQSSPYEQYFGPGTRLTVT.

The CDR3 protein is CASSQGRTETYSGNTIYF. For the CDR3, the DNA is TGTGCCAGCAGCCAGGGGAGGACCGAGACGTACTCTGGAAACACCATATATTTT. The rearrangement uses TRBV9 and TRBJ1-3; maybe TRBD1 (6 bases). The germline V gene encodes CDR1 SGDLS and CDR2 YYNGEE. Trimming cost V 4 bases and J 0 bases, with 20 bases left between them. The CDR3 sequence is 18 residues long.

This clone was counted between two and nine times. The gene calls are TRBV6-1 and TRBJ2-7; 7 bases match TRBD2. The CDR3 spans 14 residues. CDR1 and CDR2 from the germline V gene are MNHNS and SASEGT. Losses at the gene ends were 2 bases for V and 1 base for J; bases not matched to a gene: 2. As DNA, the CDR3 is TGTGCCAGCAGTGAATCGGGGGGTTCCTACGAGCAGTACTTC. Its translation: CASSESGGSYEQYF.

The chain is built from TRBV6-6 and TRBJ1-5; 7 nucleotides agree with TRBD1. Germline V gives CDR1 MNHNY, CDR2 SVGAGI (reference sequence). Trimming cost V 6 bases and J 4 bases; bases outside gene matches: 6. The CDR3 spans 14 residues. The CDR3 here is CASRTGMGNQPQHF. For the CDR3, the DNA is TGTGCCAGCAGGACAGGGATGGGAAATCAGCCCCAGCATTTT.

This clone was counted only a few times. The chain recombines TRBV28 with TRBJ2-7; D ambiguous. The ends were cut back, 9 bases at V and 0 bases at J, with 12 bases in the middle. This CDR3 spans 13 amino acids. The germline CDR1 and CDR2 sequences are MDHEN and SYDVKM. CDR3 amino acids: CASLMAYSYEQYF. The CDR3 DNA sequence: TGTGCCAGTCTCATGGCCTACTCCTACGAGCAGTACTTC.

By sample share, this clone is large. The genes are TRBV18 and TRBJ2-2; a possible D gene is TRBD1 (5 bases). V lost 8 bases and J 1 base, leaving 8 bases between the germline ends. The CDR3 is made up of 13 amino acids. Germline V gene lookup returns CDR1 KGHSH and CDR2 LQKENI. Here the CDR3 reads CASPQENTGELFF. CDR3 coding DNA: TGTGCCAGCCCACAGGAGAACACCGGGGAGCTGTTTTTT.

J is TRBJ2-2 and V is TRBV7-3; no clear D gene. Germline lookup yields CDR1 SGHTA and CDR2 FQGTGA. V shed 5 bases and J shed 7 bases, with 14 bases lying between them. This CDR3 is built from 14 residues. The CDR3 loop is CASSPASGHGELFF. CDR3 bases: TGTGCCAGCAGCCCTGCCAGTGGCCACGGGGAGCTGTTTTTT.

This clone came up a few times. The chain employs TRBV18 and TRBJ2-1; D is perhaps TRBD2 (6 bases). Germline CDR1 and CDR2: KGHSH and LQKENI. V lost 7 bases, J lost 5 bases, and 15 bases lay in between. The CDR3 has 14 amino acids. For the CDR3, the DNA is TGTGCCAGCTATAGGACGGAGGGGAACAATGAGCAGTTCTTC. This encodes CASYRTEGNNEQFF.

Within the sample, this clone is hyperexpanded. The CDR3 protein is CASSIGRQGLYEQYF. Written as DNA, the CDR3 is TGTGCCAGTAGTATAGGGCGCCAGGGACTCTACGAGCAGTACTTC. V usage is TRBV19 and J usage is TRBJ2-7; tentative D call: TRBD2 (6 bases). CDR1 is LNHDA, CDR2 SQIVND, per germline (reference sequence). The CDR3 length is 15 residues. The V and J ends lost 1 base and 3 bases respectively, with 13 bases between them.